A selection of T cell receptor beta chains follows, all from one sample in a study of T cells expressing NK-cell markers. TCRdb reprocessed the 5' RACE reads and keeps a single row for each CDR3 protein, giving no DNA. The sample totals tens of thousands of distinct CDR3 sequences. The sample was blood T cells: a sorted CD56 or NKG2C T cell subset, CD4+ or CD8+ T cells, or bulk PBMC T cells (not recorded which). These receptors were taken from a woman aged 18-70 years in good health. CDR3s include the opening cysteine and the closing phenylalanine or tryptophan.

V gene,J gene,CDR3 protein
TRBV4-1,TRBJ1-2,CASSQNRGGQYGYTF
TRBV12-3/TRBV12-4,TRBJ2-2,CASSLGFNTGELFF
TRBV27,TRBJ1-6,CASSFLKEWGTNAPLHF
TRBV24-1,TRBJ2-7,CATSDDRTGVYEQYF
TRBV20-1,TRBJ2-7,CSARDLGPTSDSYEQYF
TRBV28,TRBJ1-5,CASSLTAWPQHF
TRBV7-8,TRBJ2-1,CASSGKQGMTYDEQFF
TRBV20-1,TRBJ1-6,CSAPNPGQGARGDNSPLHF
TRBV15,TRBJ2-3,CATSRYRGTDTQYF
TRBV10-3,TRBJ2-1,CAISDRAGAPYNEQFF
TRBV6-5,TRBJ1-1,CASSYSGEAFF
TRBV2,TRBJ1-2,CASSESQGAWYGYTF
TRBV5-1,TRBJ2-1,CASSPEQGHNEQFF
TRBV27,TRBJ2-3,CASSFVAGGPTDTQYF
TRBV7-9,TRBJ1-1,CASRRQGMNTEAFF
TRBV27,TRBJ2-7,CASSSGLSEQYF
TRBV7-9,TRBJ1-1,CASTTTGEAFF
TRBV5-6,TRBJ2-5,CASSDTGFRGETQYF
TRBV4-2,TRBJ2-7,CASSQDRRYEQYF
TRBV27,TRBJ2-7,CASSEELGALYEQYF
TRBV7-2,TRBJ2-1,CASSQTSVDEQFF
TRBV12-3/TRBV12-4,TRBJ2-3,CASSFSRVDTQYF
TRBV6-5,TRBJ2-2,CASSWGQGYTGELFF
TRBV7-8,TRBJ2-5,CASQLLWSSGETLQETQYF
TRBV7-9,TRBJ2-7,CASSPSRGYEQYF
TRBV2,TRBJ2-1,CASRTSPSQYNEQFF
TRBV4-1,TRBJ2-2,CASSLNSGYTGELFF
TRBV20-1,TRBJ2-7,CSPSQGVPYEQYF
TRBV29-1,TRBJ2-7,CSVAPISGYEQYF
TRBV4-1,TRBJ1-2,CASQGDGSYGYTF
TRBV4-1,TRBJ2-5,CASSQGQGGEETQYF
TRBV7-6,TRBJ2-3,CASSSEPGLAGEEYF
TRBV6-5,TRBJ2-5,CASSYSETQYF
TRBV5-5,TRBJ1-1,CASTRGSETEAFF
TRBV7-8,TRBJ1-5,CASSSPTGDSNQPQHF
TRBV19,TRBJ2-2,CASRRLAGDTGELFF
TRBV2,TRBJ2-5,CASSDREWGQETQYF
TRBV6-5,TRBJ2-2,CASSYSDRVSGELFF
TRBV2,TRBJ2-3,CASSEAYGQAADTQYF
TRBV9,TRBJ2-2,CASSPSSTGELFF
TRBV9,TRBJ1-1,CASSLRSGQGVGTEAFF
TRBV11-2,TRBJ2-7,CASSLRDWGLGEQYF
TRBV7-6,TRBJ2-5,CASSLDSRGIAQYF
TRBV7-9,TRBJ2-1,CASSSVTSYNEQFF
TRBV20-1,TRBJ1-1,CSATTGENTEAFF
TRBV12-3/TRBV12-4,TRBJ1-1,CASSPPGTGTVSAFF